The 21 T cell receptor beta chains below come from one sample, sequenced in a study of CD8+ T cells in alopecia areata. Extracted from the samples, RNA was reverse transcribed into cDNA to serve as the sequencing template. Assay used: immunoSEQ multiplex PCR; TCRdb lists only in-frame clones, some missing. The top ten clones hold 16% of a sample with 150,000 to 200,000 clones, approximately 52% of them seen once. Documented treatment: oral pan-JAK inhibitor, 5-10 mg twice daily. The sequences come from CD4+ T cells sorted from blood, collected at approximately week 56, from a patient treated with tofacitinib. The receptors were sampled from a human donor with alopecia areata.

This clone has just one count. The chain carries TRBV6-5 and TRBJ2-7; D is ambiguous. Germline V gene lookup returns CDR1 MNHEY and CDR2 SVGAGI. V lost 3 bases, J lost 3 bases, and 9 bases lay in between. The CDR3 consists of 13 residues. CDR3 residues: CASSYGQVYEQYF. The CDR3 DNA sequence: TGTGCCAGCAGTTATGGGCAGGTCTACGAGCAGTACTTC.

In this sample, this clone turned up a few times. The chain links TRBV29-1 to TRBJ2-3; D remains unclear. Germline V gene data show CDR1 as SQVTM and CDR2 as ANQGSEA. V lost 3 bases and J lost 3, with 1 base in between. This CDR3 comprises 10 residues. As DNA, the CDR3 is TGCAGCGTTGAGACAGATACGCAGTATTTT. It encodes CSVETDTQYF.

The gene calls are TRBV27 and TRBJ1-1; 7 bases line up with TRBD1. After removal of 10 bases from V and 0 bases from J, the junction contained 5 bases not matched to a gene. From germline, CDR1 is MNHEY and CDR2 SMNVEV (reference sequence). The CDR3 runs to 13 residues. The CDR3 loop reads CATWDRMNTEAFF. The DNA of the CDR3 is TGTGCCACTTGGGACAGAATGAACACTGAAGCTTTCTTT.

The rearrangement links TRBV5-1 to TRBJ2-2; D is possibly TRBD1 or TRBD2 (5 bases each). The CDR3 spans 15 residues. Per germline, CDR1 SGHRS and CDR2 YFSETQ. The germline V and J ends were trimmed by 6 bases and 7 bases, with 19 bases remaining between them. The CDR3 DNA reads TGCGCCAGCACCTCCCGACCGGGGACCAACGGGGAGCTGTTTTTT. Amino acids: CASTSRPGTNGELFF.

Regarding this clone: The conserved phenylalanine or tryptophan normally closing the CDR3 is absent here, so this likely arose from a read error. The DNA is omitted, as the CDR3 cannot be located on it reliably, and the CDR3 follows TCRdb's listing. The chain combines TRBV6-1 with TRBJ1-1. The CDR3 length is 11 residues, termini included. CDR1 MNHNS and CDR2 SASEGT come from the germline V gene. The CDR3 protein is CASSEVLAVWV.

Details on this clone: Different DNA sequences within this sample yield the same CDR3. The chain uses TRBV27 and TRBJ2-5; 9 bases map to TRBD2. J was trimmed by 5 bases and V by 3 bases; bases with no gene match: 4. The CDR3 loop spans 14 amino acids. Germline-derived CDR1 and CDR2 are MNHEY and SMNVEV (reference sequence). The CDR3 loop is CASSFAGGRETQYF. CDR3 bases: TGTGCCAGCAGTTTCGCGGGGGGGCGGGAGACCCAGTACTTC.

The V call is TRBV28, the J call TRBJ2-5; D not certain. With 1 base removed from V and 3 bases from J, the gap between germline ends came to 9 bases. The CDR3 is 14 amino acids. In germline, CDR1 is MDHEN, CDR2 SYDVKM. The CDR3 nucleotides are TGTGCCAGCAGTTTATTACGGAAGAAAGAGACCCAGTACTTC. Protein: CASSLLRKKETQYF.

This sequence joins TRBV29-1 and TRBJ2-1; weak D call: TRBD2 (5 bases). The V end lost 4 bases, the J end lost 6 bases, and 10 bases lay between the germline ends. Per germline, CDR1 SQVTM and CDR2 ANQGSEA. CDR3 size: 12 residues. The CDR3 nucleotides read TGCAGCGTTGGCCCGGAGGTCAATGAGCAGTTCTTC. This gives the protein CSVGPEVNEQFF.

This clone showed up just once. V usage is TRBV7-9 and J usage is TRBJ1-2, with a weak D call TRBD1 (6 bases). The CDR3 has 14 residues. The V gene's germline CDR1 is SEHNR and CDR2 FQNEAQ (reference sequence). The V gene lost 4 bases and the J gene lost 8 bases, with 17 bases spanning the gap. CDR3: CASSSRSGVGGYTF. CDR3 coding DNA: TGTGCCAGCAGCTCCCGTTCAGGGGTAGGAGGCTACACCTTC.

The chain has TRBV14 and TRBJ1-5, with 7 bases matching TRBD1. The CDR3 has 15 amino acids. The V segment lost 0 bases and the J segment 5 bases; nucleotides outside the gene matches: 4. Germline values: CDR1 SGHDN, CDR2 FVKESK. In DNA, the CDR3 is TGTGCCAGCAGCCAAGAACGACAGGGACATCAGCCCCAGCATTTT. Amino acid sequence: CASSQERQGHQPQHF.

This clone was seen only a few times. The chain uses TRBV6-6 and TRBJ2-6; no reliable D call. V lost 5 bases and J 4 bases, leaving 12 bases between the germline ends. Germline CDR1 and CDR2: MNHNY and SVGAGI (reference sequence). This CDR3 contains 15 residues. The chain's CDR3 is CASSPSGTGANVLTF. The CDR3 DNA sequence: TGTGCCAGCAGTCCCTCAGGTACCGGGGCCAACGTCCTGACTTTC.

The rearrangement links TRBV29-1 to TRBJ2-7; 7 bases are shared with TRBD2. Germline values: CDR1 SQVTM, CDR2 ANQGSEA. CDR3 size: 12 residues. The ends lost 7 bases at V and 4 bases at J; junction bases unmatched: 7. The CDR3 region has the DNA TGCAGCGCCGAGCGGGGCGGTTACGAGCAGTACTTC. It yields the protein CSAERGGYEQYF.

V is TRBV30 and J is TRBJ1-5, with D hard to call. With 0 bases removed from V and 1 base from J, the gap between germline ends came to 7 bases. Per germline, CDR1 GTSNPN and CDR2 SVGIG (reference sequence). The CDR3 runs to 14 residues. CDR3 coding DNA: TGTGCCTGGAGTGTAGTATCCAGCAATCAGCCCCAGCATTTT. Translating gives CAWSVVSSNQPQHF.

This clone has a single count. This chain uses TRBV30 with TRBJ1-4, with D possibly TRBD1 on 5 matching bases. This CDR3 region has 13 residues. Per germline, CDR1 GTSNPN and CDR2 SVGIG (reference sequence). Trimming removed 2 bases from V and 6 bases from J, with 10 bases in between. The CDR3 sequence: CAWSRGDYEKLFF. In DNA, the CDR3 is TGTGCCTGGAGTCGGGGGGATTATGAAAAACTGTTTTTT.

The CDR3 protein is CASSGNHRGTYEQYF. For the CDR3, the DNA is TGCGCCAGCAGTGGGAACCACAGGGGGACGTATGAGCAGTACTTC. The V call is TRBV4-1, the J call TRBJ2-7; 8 bases line up with TRBD1. CDR3 length equals 15 residues. Germline loops: CDR1 MGHRA, CDR2 YSYEKL. J lost 7 bases, V lost 6 bases, and 14 bases had no gene match.

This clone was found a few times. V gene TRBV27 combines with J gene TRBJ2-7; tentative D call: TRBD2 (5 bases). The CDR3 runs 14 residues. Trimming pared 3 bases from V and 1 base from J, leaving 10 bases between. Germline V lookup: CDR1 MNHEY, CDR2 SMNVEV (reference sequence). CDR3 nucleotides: TGTGCCAGCAGTTTTTCCGGGGAATCCTACGAGCAGTACTTC. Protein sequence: CASSFSGESYEQYF.

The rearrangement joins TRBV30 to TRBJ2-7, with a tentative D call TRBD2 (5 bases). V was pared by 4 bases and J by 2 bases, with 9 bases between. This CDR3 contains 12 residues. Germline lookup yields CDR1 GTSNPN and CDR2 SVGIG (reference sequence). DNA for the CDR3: TGTGCCTGGACCGGCGGGCCCTACGAGCAGTACTTC. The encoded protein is CAWTGGPYEQYF.

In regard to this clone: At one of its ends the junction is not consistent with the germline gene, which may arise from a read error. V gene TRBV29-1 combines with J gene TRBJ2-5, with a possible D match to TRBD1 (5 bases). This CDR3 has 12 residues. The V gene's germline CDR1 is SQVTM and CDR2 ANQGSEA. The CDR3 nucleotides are TGCACCGTTACCCAGGGCCAAGAGACCCAGTACTTC. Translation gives CTVTQGQETQYF.

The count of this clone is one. The CDR3: CASSSPTGGGHTEAFF. The CDR3 DNA reads as TGTGCCAGCAGTTCCCCGACAGGGGGCGGGCACACTGAAGCTTTCTTT. V and J are TRBV27 and TRBJ1-1; 10 nucleotides agree with TRBD1. Trimming at V came to 4 bases and at J to 3 bases, leaving 8 bases not matched to a gene. Germline CDR1 MNHEY, CDR2 SMNVEV (reference sequence). This CDR3 region has 16 residues.

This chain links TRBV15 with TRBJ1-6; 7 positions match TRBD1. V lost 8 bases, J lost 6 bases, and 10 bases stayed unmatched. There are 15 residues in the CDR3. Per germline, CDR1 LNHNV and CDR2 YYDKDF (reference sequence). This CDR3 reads CATGPTDRTNSPLHF. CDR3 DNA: TGTGCCACCGGACCGACGGACAGGACTAATTCACCCCTCCACTTT.

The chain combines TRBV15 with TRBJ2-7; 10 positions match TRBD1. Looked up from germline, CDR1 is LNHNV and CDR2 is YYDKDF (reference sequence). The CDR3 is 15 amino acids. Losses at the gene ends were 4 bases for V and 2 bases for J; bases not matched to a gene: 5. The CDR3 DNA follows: TGTGCCACCAGCACCCAGACAGGGGGCCCCTACGAGCAGTACTTC. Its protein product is CATSTQTGGPYEQYF.